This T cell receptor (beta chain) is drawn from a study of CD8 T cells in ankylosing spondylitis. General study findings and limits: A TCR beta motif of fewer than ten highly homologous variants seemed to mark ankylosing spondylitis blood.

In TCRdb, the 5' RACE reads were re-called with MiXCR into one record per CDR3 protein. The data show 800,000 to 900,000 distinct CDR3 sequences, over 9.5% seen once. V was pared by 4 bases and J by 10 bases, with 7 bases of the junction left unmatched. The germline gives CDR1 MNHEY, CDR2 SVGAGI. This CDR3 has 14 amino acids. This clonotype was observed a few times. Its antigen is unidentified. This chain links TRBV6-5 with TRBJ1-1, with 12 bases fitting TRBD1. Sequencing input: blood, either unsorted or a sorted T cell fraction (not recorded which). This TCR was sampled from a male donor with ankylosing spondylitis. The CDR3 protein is CASSWGQGARGAFF. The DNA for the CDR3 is TGTGCCAGCAGTTGGGGACAGGGGGCGCGAGGAGCTTTCTTT.